This TCR beta chain was recorded in a study of T cell responses to AZD1222 COVID-19 vaccine. Data came from immunoSEQ multiplex PCR; TCRdb stores just in-frame clones and leaves some out. Of 100,000 to 150,000 clones listed, approximately 94% are singletons. Germline CDR1 and CDR2: LGHNA and YSLEER. CDR3 length: 18 residues. V lost 0 bases and J lost 3; bases outside the gene matches: 12. This receptor was obtained from an adult who received the AZD1222 COVID-19 vaccine. This rearrangement joins TRBV4-3 to TRBJ2-7; 9 bases agree with TRBD2. The source material was peripheral blood, sampled 28 days after the second AZD1222 dose. The CDR3 here is CASSQDRYPGGRDYEQYF. The CDR3 nucleotides read TGCGCCAGCAGCCAAGACCGGTACCCGGGCGGGAGGGACTACGAGCAGTACTTC.